The TCR beta chain described here comes from a study of OX40 agonist ivuxolimab in advanced cancers. Study-wide context: Males comprised approximately 84% of the group, whose mean age was 60 years (range 23 to 79). General study findings and limits: Among patients with partial responses at 0.1-3.0 mg/kg, clonal expansion was among the lowest. Some nonresponders likewise displayed low normalized T-cell clonal expansion. Expanded clones were, on average, more numerous in CD8+ T cells than in CD4+.

Clones were read by immunoSEQ multiplex PCR, and TCRdb kept only the in-frame ones, dropping some. The repertoire consists of around 60,000 clones, with around 90% occurring once and the leading ten covering approximately 25%. Concerning this clone: No antigen is known for it.

The material sequenced was CD4+ or CD8+ T cells sorted from blood, taken in a trial of the OX40 agonist ivuxolimab. This sequence was found in an adult with an advanced solid tumor such as melanoma, head and neck, liver or kidney cancer.

The DNA for the CDR3 is TGTGCCAGCAGCCTCAGGGCAGGAGCCTATGGCTACACCTTC. Translated: CASSLRAGAYGYTF. The chain employs TRBV11-2 and TRBJ1-2, with D possibly being TRBD1 (5 bases). Trimming took off 5 bases at V and 4 bases at J, with 14 bases between the two ends. This CDR3 contains 14 residues. Germline V lookup: CDR1 SGHAT, CDR2 FQNNGV.